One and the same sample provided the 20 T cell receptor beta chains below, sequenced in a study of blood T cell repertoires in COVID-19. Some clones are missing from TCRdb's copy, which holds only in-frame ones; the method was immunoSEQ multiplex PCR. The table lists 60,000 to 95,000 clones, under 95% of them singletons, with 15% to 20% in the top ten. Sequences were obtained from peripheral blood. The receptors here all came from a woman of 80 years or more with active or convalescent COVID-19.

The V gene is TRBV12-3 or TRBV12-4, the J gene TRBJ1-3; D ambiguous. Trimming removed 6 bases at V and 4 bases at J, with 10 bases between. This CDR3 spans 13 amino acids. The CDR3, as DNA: TGTGCCAGCAGCCACGGACTGGGAAACACCATATATTTT. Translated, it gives CASSHGLGNTIYF.

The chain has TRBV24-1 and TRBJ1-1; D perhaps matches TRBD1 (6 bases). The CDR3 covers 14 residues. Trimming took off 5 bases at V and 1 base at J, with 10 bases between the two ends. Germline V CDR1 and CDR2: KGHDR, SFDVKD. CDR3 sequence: CATSAPGQNTEAFF. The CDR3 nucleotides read TGTGCCACCAGTGCCCCGGGACAGAACACTGAAGCTTTCTTT.

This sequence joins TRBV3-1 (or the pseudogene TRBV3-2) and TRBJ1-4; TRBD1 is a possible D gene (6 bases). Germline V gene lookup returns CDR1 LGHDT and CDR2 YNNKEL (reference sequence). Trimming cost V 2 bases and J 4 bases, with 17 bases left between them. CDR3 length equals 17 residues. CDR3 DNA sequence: TGTGCCAGCAGCCAACTCCCTCCACAGGGCCGTAATGAAAAACTGTTTTTT. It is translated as CASSQLPPQGRNEKLFF.

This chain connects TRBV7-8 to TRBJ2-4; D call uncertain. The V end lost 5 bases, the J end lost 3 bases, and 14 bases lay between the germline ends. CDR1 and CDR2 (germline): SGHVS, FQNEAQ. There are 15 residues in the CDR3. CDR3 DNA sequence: TGTGCCAGCAGCCGCCTCGAGTTTGACAAAAACATTCAGTACTTC. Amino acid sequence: CASSRLEFDKNIQYF.

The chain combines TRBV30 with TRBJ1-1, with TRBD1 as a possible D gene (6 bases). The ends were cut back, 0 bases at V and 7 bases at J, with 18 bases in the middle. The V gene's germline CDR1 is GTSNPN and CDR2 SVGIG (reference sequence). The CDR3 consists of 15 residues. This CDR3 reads CAWSVLRGREGEAFF. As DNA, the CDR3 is TGTGCCTGGAGTGTACTGAGGGGGAGGGAGGGTGAAGCTTTCTTT.

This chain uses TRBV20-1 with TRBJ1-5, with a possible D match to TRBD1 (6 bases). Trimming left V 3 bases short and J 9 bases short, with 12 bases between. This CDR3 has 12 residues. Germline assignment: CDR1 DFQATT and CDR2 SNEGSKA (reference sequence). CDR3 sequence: CSASSRGSPQHF. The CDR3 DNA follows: TGCAGTGCTAGTTCCAGGGGATCGCCCCAGCATTTT.

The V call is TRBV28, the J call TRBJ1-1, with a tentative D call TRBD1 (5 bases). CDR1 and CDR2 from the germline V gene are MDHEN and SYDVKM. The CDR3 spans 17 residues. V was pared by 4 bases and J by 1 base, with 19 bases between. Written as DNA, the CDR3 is TGTGCCAGCAGTTCCCCGGGGGTTCTAGGTGGGAACACTGAAGCTTTCTTT. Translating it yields CASSSPGVLGGNTEAFF.

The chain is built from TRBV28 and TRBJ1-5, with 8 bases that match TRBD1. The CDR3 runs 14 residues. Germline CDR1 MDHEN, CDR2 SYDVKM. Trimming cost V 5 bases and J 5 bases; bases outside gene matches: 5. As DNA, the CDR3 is TGTGCCAGCAGTCCGAGGACAGGGTATCAGCCCCAGCATTTT. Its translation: CASSPRTGYQPQHF. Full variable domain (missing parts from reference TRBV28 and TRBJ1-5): DVKVTQSSRYLVKRTGEKVFLECVQDMDHENMFWYRQDPGLGLRLIYFSYDVKMKEKGDIPEGYSVSREKKERFSLILESASTNQTSMYLCASSPRTGYQPQHFGDGTRLSIL.

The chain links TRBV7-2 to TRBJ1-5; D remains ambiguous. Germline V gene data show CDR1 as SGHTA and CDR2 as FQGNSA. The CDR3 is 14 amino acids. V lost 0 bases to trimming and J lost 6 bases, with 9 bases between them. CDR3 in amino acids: CASSLAGLFQPQHF. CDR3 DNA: TGTGCCAGCAGCTTAGCTGGCCTCTTTCAGCCCCAGCATTTT.

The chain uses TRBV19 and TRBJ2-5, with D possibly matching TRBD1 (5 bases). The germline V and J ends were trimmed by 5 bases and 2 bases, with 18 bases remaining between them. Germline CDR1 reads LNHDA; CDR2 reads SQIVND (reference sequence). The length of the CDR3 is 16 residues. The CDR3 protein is CASSPWGRAQQETQYF. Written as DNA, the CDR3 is TGTGCCAGTAGTCCATGGGGCAGGGCCCAACAAGAGACCCAGTACTTC.

The CDR3 DNA sequence: TGTGCCAGCAGCTCCCAGCCAGGGGATCTGGCAGATACGCAGTATTTT. It specifies CASSSQPGDLADTQYF. The chain joins TRBV7-3 to TRBJ2-3; TRBD1 might be the D (6 bases). The ends were cut back, 4 bases at V and 4 bases at J, with 18 bases in the middle. Germline V CDR1 and CDR2: SGHTA, FQGTGA. The CDR3 runs 16 residues.

The CDR3 nucleotides read TGTGCCAGCAGTGAATTTGTCAGCGCCGGAGGGGGCTACACCTTC. Protein: CASSEFVSAGGGYTF. The rearrangement links TRBV25-1 to TRBJ1-2, with D hard to call. V was clipped by 1 base and J by 8 bases, with 17 bases between them. The V gene's germline CDR1 is MGHDK and CDR2 SYGVNS. CDR3 size: 15 residues.

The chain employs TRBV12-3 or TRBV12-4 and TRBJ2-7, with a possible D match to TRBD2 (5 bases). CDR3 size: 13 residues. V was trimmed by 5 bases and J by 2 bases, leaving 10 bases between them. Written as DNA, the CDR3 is TGTGCCAGCAGTCCCGGGATGACCTACGAGCAGTACTTC. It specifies CASSPGMTYEQYF.

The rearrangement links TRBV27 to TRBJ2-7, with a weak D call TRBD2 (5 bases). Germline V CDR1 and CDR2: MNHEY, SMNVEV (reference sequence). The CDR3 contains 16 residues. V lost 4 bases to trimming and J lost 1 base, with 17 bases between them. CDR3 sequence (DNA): TGTGCCAGCAGTTCGAAAGGTGGAGGCATATCCTACGAGCAGTACTTC. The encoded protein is CASSSKGGGISYEQYF.

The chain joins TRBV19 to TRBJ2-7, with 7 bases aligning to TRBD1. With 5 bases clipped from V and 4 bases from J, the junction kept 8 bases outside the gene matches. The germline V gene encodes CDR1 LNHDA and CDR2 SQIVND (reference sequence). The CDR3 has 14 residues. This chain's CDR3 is CASSASTGVYEQYF. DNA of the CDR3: TGTGCCAGTAGTGCCTCTACAGGGGTGTACGAGCAGTACTTC.

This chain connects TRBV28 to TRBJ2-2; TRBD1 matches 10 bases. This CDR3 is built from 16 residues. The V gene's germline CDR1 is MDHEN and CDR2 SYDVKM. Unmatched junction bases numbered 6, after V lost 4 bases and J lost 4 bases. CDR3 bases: TGTGCCAGCAGTTGGGTGGGACAGGGGCGCACCGGGGAGCTGTTTTTT. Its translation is CASSWVGQGRTGELFF.

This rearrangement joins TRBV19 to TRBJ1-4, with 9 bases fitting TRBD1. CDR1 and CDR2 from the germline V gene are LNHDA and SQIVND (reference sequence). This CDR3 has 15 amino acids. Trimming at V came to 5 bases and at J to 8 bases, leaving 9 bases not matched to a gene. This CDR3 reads CASSVPGQGKEKLFF. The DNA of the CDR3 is TGTGCCAGTAGTGTTCCGGGACAGGGTAAAGAAAAACTGTTTTTT.

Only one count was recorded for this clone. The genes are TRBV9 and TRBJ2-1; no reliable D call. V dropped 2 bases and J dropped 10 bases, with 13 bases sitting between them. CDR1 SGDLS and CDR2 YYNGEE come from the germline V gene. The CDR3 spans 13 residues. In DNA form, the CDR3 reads TGTGCCAGCAGCGTGGATATCGGCGGCGAGCAGTTCTTC. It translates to CASSVDIGGEQFF.

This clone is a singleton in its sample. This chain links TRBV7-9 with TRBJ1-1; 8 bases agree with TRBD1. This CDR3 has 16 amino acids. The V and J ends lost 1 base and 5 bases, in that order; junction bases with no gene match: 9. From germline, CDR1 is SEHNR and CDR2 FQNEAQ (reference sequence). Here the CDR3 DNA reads TGTGCCAGCAGCTTAGTAGGAGGACAGGGTGGGACTGAAGCTTTCTTT. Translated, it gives CASSLVGGQGGTEAFF.

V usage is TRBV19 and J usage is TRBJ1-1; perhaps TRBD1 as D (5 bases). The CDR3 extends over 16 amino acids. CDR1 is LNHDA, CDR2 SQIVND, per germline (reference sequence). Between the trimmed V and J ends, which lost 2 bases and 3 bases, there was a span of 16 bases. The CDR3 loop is CASSITMDGAYTEAFF. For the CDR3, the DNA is TGTGCCAGTAGTATAACTATGGATGGGGCATACACTGAAGCTTTCTTT.